The source of this T cell receptor (beta chain) is a study of lymphopenia after photon versus proton radiotherapy. As to this clone: Antigen: not known.

The study's findings and limits: Post-nadir TCR diversity decline inversely tracked overall survival among those who died. Proton therapy kept repertoires fairly stable, unlike photons, which gained effector/memory cells. Post-nadir diversity loss with photons came from oligoclonal expansion, particularly CD8+ Temra cells.

The CDR3 consists of 14 residues. The V and J ends lost 4 bases and 2 bases, in that order; junction bases with no gene match: 1. Germline CDR1 MNHEY, CDR2 SVGAGI. Libraries were prepared by immunoSEQ multiplex PCR; TCRdb keeps only in-frame clonotypes and omits some of them. Of about 160,000 clones listed, around nine tenths are singletons. The sequencing used peripheral blood, collected from a patient treated with photon-based radiotherapy. The TCR comes from a middle-aged man with gastric cancer. The rearrangement uses TRBV6-5 and TRBJ2-3; 9 bases match TRBD1. CDR3 coding DNA: TGTGCCAGCAGTTGGGACAGGGTCACAGATACGCAGTATTTT. Translated, it gives CASSWDRVTDTQYF.